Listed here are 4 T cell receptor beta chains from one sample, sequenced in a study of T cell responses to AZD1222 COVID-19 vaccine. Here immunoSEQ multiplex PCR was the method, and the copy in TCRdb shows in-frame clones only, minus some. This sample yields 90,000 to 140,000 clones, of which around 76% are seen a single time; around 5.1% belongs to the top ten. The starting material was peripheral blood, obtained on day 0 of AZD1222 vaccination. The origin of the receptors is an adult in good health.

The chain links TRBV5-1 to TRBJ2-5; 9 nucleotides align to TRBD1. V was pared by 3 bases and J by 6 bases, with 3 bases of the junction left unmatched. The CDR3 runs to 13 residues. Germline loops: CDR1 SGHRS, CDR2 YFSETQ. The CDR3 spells CASSSGTGKTQYF. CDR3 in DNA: TGCGCCAGCAGCTCTGGGACAGGGAAGACCCAGTACTTC.

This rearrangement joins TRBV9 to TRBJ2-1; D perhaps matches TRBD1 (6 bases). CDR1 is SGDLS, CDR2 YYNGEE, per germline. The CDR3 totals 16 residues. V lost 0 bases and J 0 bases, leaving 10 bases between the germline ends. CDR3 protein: CASSVAQGSSYNEQFF. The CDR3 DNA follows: TGTGCCAGCAGCGTAGCTCAGGGGAGCTCCTACAATGAGCAGTTCTTC.

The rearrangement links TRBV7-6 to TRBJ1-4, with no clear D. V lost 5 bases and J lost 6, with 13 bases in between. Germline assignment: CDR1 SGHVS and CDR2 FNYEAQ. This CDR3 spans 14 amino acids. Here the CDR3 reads CASSPLAGDEKLFF. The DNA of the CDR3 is TGTGCCAGCAGCCCCCTAGCTGGAGATGAAAAACTGTTTTTT.

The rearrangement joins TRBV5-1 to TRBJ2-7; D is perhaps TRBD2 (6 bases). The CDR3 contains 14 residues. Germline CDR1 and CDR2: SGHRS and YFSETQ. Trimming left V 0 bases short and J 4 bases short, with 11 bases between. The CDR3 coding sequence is TGCGCCAGCAGCTTGGAAGCGGGCTTTTACGAGCAGTACTTC. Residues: CASSLEAGFYEQYF.